Following are 27 T cell receptor beta chains from one sample sequenced in a study of tumor-infiltrating lymphocytes in primary liver carcinoma. The investigators made TCR beta cDNA from about 0.45 ug total RNA, using a constant-region primer. Each TCR beta library was derived from three nested multiplex PCR rounds that employed slightly modified ARM-PCR. Both of the initial two PCR rounds ran for roughly 10 cycles and employed TRBV1-TRBV30 forward primers alongside a C-beta reverse primer. TCRdb itself ran the multiplex PCR reads through MiXCR, one entry per CDR3 protein. This sample yields approximately 46,000 distinct CDR3 sequences, of which roughly 80% are seen a single time; about 37% belongs to the top ten. Between about 17 and 34 mg of unsorted bulk tissue served as the source from which RNA and DNA were co-extracted. Sequencing used tumor-adjacent normal liver tissue. The receptors come from a woman aged 25 to 39 with primary liver carcinoma and hepatitis B virus infection.

Worth noting for this clonotype: Sequence at one end of the junction differs from germline and may be a read error. The DNA of the CDR3 is TGTGCCAACAGCCCCGAGATGAATAGGGACACGAGCAAGTGGTACTTC. This encodes CANSPEMNRDTSKWYF. The rearrangement joins TRBV4-1 to TRBJ2-4; D is perhaps TRBD1 (6 bases). Germline loops: CDR1 MGHRA, CDR2 YSYEKL. CDR3 size: 16 residues.

A few counts support this clonotype. A much larger clone sits a single nucleotide away, making a read error possible. The chain joins TRBV5-6 to TRBJ2-1; TRBD2 matches 10 bases. The ends lost 4 bases at V and 5 bases at J; junction bases unmatched: 9. Looked up from germline, CDR1 is SGHDT and CDR2 is YYEEEE. This CDR3 contains 16 residues. The CDR3, as DNA: TGTGCCAGCAGCCTACCGACGGGACTAGCGAACAATGAGCAGTTCTTC. Translated: CASSLPTGLANNEQFF.

V and J are TRBV7-9 and TRBJ2-1; 10 nucleotides line up with TRBD2. V dropped 3 bases and J dropped 5; count of bases not matched to a gene: 10. The CDR3 is made up of 17 amino acids. The germline V gene has CDR1 SEHNR and CDR2 FQNEAQ (reference sequence). CDR3 in amino acids: CASSFPGTSALDNEQFF. CDR3 sequence (DNA): TGTGCCAGCAGCTTTCCCGGGACTAGCGCTCTCGACAATGAGCAGTTCTTC.

The V and J genes are TRBV28 and TRBJ2-7; D assignment may be TRBD1 or TRBD2 (5 bases each). The CDR3 runs 15 residues. Trimming removed 7 bases at V and 6 bases at J, with 22 bases between. CDR1 MDHEN and CDR2 SYDVKM come from the germline V gene. The CDR3 DNA reads as TGTGCCAGCAATTGGTCGGCGTGGGGGACGCGCGAGCAGTACTTC. Encoded protein: CASNWSAWGTREQYF.

The CDR3 spells CASSVVSGYTDTQYF. CDR3 bases: TGTGCCAGCAGCGTAGTGTCAGGCTACACAGATACGCAGTATTTT. The chain uses TRBV9 and TRBJ2-3; D is unresolved. Germline values: CDR1 SGDLS, CDR2 YYNGEE. The CDR3 consists of 15 residues. The V end was cut by 0 bases, the J end by 2 bases, with 10 bases between.

A word on this clonotype: The germline gene is not matched at one end of the junction; a read error may be the cause. J is TRBJ2-2 and V is TRBV5-8; D is possibly TRBD2 (5 bases). Germline CDR1 reads SGHTS; CDR2 reads YDEGEE. The CDR3 consists of 16 residues. The CDR3 protein is CASSPRAPPSTGELFF. CDR3 DNA sequence: TGTGCCAGCAGCCCCCGGGCCCCGCCTTCGACCGGGGAGTTGTTCTTT. The variable domain in full, with the rest retrieved from reference TRBV5-8 and TRBJ2-2, is EAGVTQSPTHLIKTRGQQATLRCSPISGHTSVYWYQQALGLGLQFLLWYDEGEERNRGNFPPRFSGRQFPNYSSELNVNALELEDSALYLCASSPRAPPSTGELFFGEGSRLTVL.

By its share, this clonotype is medium-sized. The chain has TRBV11-2 and TRBJ2-7, with D possibly matching TRBD1 (6 bases). Germline CDR1 and CDR2: SGHAT and FQNNGV. The CDR3 spans 15 residues. V was trimmed by 6 bases and J by 2 bases, leaving 17 bases between them. CDR3 sequence: CASRRDTAAPYEQYF. Here the CDR3 DNA reads TGTGCCAGCAGACGGGACACAGCGGCCCCCTACGAGCAGTACTTC.

Note on this clonotype: The missing conserved phenylalanine or tryptophan at the end of this CDR3 makes a read error likely. The DNA is left out, because the CDR3 cannot be placed on it with certainty; the CDR3 is given as TCRdb lists it. The rearrangement joins TRBV11-2 to TRBJ2-7. Termini included, the CDR3 measures 12 amino acids. Germline CDR1 reads SGHAT; CDR2 reads FQNNGV. CDR3 in amino acids: CASSLGIPNLYL.

About this clonotype itself: This CDR3 is missing its conserved last phenylalanine or tryptophan, likely due to a read error. The DNA is left out, because the CDR3 cannot be placed on it with certainty; the CDR3 is given as TCRdb lists it. The chain joins TRBV4-2 to TRBJ2-7; the DNA was not used to check the table's D call, TRBD2. The CDR3 adds up to 16 amino acids, both ends counted. The germline V gene encodes CDR1 LGHNA and CDR2 YNFKEQ. The CDR3 region is CASSQENVAASYELYL.

Concerning this clonotype: Relative to the germline gene, one junction end is altered; a read error may explain this. The rearrangement links TRBV12-3 or TRBV12-4 to TRBJ1-5; D perhaps matches TRBD1 (5 bases). The length of the CDR3 is 13 residues. DNA of the CDR3: TGTGCCAACAGGAAACAGGCCAATCAGTCCCAGCATTTT. Translation: CANRKQANQSQHF.

The chain combines TRBV6-5 with TRBJ2-7, with D possibly matching TRBD1 (5 bases). Germline V gene data show CDR1 as MNHEY and CDR2 as SVGAGI. Trimming pared 11 bases from V and 5 bases from J, leaving 19 bases between. The CDR3 covers 13 residues. CDR3 sequence (DNA): TGTGCCTGCAACCTCCAGGGAAACAACGAGCAGTACTTC. Translating it yields CACNLQGNNEQYF.

Regarding this clonotype: Relative to the germline gene, one junction end is altered; a read error may explain this. The rearrangement links TRBV11-1 to TRBJ2-1; 16 nucleotides agree with TRBD2. Germline values: CDR1 SGHAT, CDR2 FQDESV (reference sequence). This CDR3 spans 17 amino acids. CDR3 amino acids: CASSPGTSGRAYDELFF. The CDR3, as DNA: TGTGCCAGCAGTCCAGGGACTAGCGGGAGGGCCTATGATGAGCTGTTCTTC.

Regarding this clonotype: One junction end does not reproduce the germline sequence, and a read error may be involved. CDR3 protein: CASSVPRGLALYEHYF. The CDR3 nucleotides read TGTGCCAGTAGCGTCCCCCGGGGCCTCGCCCTCTACGAGCACTACTTC. V and J are TRBV7-8 and TRBJ2-7; D possibly uses TRBD1 or TRBD2 (5 bases each). CDR1 is SGHVS, CDR2 FQNEAQ, per germline. This CDR3 spans 16 amino acids. The whole variable domain, filled in from reference TRBV7-8 and TRBJ2-7, reads GAGVSQSPRYKVAKRGQDVALRCDPISGHVSLFWYQQALGQGPEFLTYFQNEAQLDKSGLPSDRFFAERPEGSVSTLKIQRTQQEDSAVYLCASSVPRGLALYEHYFGPGTRLTVT.

About this clonotype: Just one base apart from a much larger clone, this may be a read error. The J gene is TRBJ2-1, the V gene TRBV19, with D perhaps matching TRBD2 (6 bases). V was pared by 3 bases and J by 6 bases, with 9 bases between. Germline assignment: CDR1 LNHDA and CDR2 SQIVND (reference sequence). CDR3 length: 13 amino acids. CDR3 residues: CASSMGDFNEQFF. CDR3 sequence (DNA): TGTGCCAGTAGTATGGGGGACTTCAATGAGCAGTTCTTC.

The chain joins TRBV11-2 to TRBJ1-2; TRBD1 matches 7 bases. V shed 7 bases, J shed 8 bases, and the junction held 10 bases outside the gene matches. The CDR3 has 13 amino acids. Germline V CDR1 and CDR2: SGHAT, FQNNGV. The CDR3: CASTQGGGKGYTF. CDR3 in DNA: TGTGCCAGCACGCAGGGGGGGGGTAAAGGCTACACCTTC. The variable domain in full, with the rest retrieved from reference TRBV11-2 and TRBJ1-2, is EAGVAQSPRYKIIEKRQSVAFWCNPISGHATLYWYQQILGQGPKLLIQFQNNGVVDDSQLPKDRFSAERLKGVDSTLKIQPAKLEDSAVYLCASTQGGGKGYTFGSGTRLTVV.

This clonotype was found a few times. One end of the junction is discordant with germline, which a read error may explain. This chain joins TRBV29-1 and TRBJ1-1; no definite D call. The CDR3 has 13 amino acids. Germline V gene data show CDR1 as SQVTM and CDR2 as ANQGSEA. DNA of the CDR3: TGCAGTGTTGCCTCGCACCCGAACACTGAAGCTTTCTTT. This codes for CSVASHPNTEAFF.

Regarding this clonotype: At one end, the junction sequence differs from germline, possibly due to a read error. This sequence joins TRBV11-2 and TRBJ2-3, with a tentative D call TRBD2 (6 bases). CDR3 length: 16 amino acids. CDR1 and CDR2 (germline): SGHAT, FQNNGV. DNA for the CDR3: TGTGCCAGCAGCCCGAGGGAGGCATCGAGCACAGATACGAAGTATTTT. This sequence encodes CASSPREASSTDTKYF.

With respect to this clonotype: Just one base apart from a much larger clone, this may be a read error. The chain has TRBV7-8 and TRBJ2-2, with 8 bases lining up with TRBD2. Germline V gene sequence: CDR1 SGHVS, CDR2 FQNEAQ. There are 15 residues in the CDR3. Trimming removed 9 bases from V and 7 bases from J; junction bases left unmatched: 13. The DNA of the CDR3 is TGTGCCAGTAGGAGGGCGGGAGGAGTCATCGGGGAGCTGTTTTTT. Translation: CASRRAGGVIGELFF.

To note about this clonotype: A read error may account for a junction end that differs from germline. The gene calls are TRBV5-4 and TRBJ1-6; D call uncertain. Germline V gene lookup returns CDR1 SGHNT and CDR2 YYREEE (reference sequence). The CDR3 is 17 residues long. CDR3 sequence (DNA): TGTGCCAGCAGCTCACAAAGCCGCGGGTTTGCGGATTCACCCATCCACTTT. It is translated as CASSSQSRGFADSPIHF.

Remarks on this clonotype: At one end the junction does not follow the germline gene, possibly because of a read error. J is TRBJ2-5 and V is TRBV12-3 or TRBV12-4; 10 positions match TRBD2. The CDR3 is made up of 17 amino acids. The CDR3 DNA reads TGTGCCGGCAGTTTATCCAGGACTAGCGGAACGGTTCGGACCAAGTACTTC. Amino acid sequence: CAGSLSRTSGTVRTKYF.

This clonotype was recorded only once. This CDR3 is missing its conserved last phenylalanine or tryptophan, likely due to a read error. The chain couples TRBV11-2 to TRBJ1-1; D is possibly TRBD1 (5 bases). This CDR3 is built from 15 residues. Germline CDR1 reads SGHAT; CDR2 reads FQNNGV. In nucleotides, the CDR3 is TGTGGCAGCAGCCCCGGGACGGGGTGGGACACTGAAGCTTTCGTT. Encoded protein: CGSSPGTGWDTEAFV.

The gene calls are TRBV10-3 and TRBJ2-1; the D gene is possibly TRBD2 (6 bases). CDR1 is ENHRY and CDR2 is SYGVKD in the germline V gene. The CDR3 loop spans 16 amino acids. Trimming took 0 bases from V and 3 from J, leaving 12 bases between them. In DNA, the CDR3 is TGTGCCATCAGTGAGTCGGTGGGGGGAGACTACAATGAGCAGTTCTTC. Protein: CAISESVGGDYNEQFF.

Points on this clonotype: The conserved closing phenylalanine or tryptophan is absent in this CDR3, likely reflecting a read error. The J gene is TRBJ2-5, the V gene TRBV11-2, with 7 bases matching TRBD1. The CDR3 consists of 16 residues. CDR1 and CDR2 from the germline V gene are SGHAT and FQNNGV. The CDR3 protein is CTSSFRVSAGGETQYC. DNA for the CDR3: TGTACCAGCAGCTTTCGGGTGAGTGCAGGGGGAGAGACCCAGTACTGC.

Regarding this clonotype: One end of the junction varies from germline; a read error may be responsible. The J gene is TRBJ2-2, the V gene TRBV11-2, with TRBD1 matching 8 bases. The CDR3 is 16 residues long. Germline V lookup: CDR1 SGHAT, CDR2 FQNNGV. CDR3 sequence reads: CASSLVQDRVRRELFF. The CDR3 bases are TGTGCCAGCAGCTTAGTTCAGGACAGGGTTCGCCGGGAGCTGTTTTTC.

This chain links TRBV6-5 with TRBJ2-5; perhaps TRBD1 as D (5 bases). The CDR3 runs to 15 residues. V lost 1 base to trimming and J lost 4 bases, with 13 bases between them. CDR1 MNHEY and CDR2 SVGAGI come from the germline V gene. CDR3 DNA: TGTGCCAGCAGTTACTATCTGGCAGGGCGAGAGACCCAGTACTTC. Encoded protein: CASSYYLAGRETQYF.

The CDR3 nucleotides are TGCGCCAGCAGCCAGAGTAGCGAGATAGGCTCTGGGGCCAACGTCCTGACTTTC. The encoded protein is CASSQSSEIGSGANVLTF. The chain has TRBV4-3 and TRBJ2-6; maybe TRBD2 (5 bases). The CDR3 length is 18 residues. The germline V and J ends were trimmed by 3 bases and 0 bases, with 15 bases remaining between them. Looked up from germline, CDR1 is LGHNA and CDR2 is YSLEER.

With respect to this clonotype: Relative to the germline gene, one junction end is altered; a read error may explain this. The genes are TRBV12-3 or TRBV12-4 and TRBJ1-2; 7 nucleotides match TRBD1. This CDR3 is built from 14 residues. CDR3 DNA: TGTGCCAGCAGCGGACAGGCAAATATCTATAGCTACACCTTT. Translation gives CASSGQANIYSYTF.